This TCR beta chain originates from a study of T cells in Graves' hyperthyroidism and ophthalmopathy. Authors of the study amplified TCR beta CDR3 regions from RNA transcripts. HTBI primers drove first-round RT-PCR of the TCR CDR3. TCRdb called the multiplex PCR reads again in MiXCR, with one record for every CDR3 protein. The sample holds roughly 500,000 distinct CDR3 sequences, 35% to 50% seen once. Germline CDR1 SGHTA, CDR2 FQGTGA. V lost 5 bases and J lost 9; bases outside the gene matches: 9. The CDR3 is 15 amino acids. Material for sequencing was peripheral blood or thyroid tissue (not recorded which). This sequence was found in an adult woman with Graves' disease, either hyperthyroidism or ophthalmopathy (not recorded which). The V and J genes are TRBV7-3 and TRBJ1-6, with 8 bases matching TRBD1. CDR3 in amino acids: CASSRSAGGVSPLHF. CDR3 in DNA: TGTGCCAGCAGCCGATCGGCAGGGGGCGTTTCACCCCTCCACTTT.